The 26 T cell receptor beta chains given below trace back to one sample, sequenced in a study of blood T cells in healthy people across ages (dated by TCRdb to about 2015). The library was produced with 5' RACE. TCRdb shows the sequencer as Illumina HiSeq 2500. A second PCR of roughly 7 to 12 cycles was run with a J-beta primer mix and a sample-barcoded 5' primer. TCRdb applied fastp at Q25 and MiXCR to the public reads, then kept only in-frame beta chains. Rows matching on CDR3 protein sequence are summarized as one entry with the most common DNA and genes. The sample profile shows 950,000 to 1,200,000 distinct CDR3 sequences; 35% to 40% of them were found once. Of the sample, approximately 14% is held by the ten largest clones. The sequenced material came from blood. These receptors were taken from a man younger than 30 in good health.

A few counts support this clonotype. The V gene is TRBV12-3 or TRBV12-4, the J gene TRBJ2-1, with 16 bases fitting TRBD2. The CDR3 loop spans 20 amino acids. J gave up 1 base and V 3 bases, and 9 bases lay outside the gene matches. CDR3 in DNA: TGTGCCAGCAGTTTTAGACCGGGACTAGCGGGGGGGCGTTCCTACAATGAGCAGTTCTTC. Translated, it gives CASSFRPGLAGGRSYNEQFF.

This clonotype has a handful of counts. V gene TRBV7-2 combines with J gene TRBJ2-3; D gene uncertain. Germline V CDR1 and CDR2: SGHTA, FQGNSA. V was trimmed by 5 bases and J by 8 bases, leaving 14 bases between them. The CDR3 extends over 13 amino acids. The CDR3 is CASSLDPAATQYF. As DNA, the CDR3 is TGTGCCAGCAGCCTAGACCCCGCGGCTACGCAGTATTTT.

The genes are TRBV29-1 and TRBJ1-2, with D possibly matching TRBD1 (6 bases). Trimming left V 3 bases short and J 8 bases short, with 16 bases between. This CDR3 comprises 13 residues. In germline, CDR1 is SQVTM, CDR2 ANQGSEA. The CDR3 protein is CSVDPDSQLGYTF. Here the CDR3 DNA reads TGCAGCGTTGATCCGGACAGCCAACTCGGCTACACCTTC.

The V and J genes are TRBV28 and TRBJ2-5; D ambiguous. Trimming pared 3 bases from V and 2 bases from J, leaving 7 bases between. Germline CDR1 and CDR2: MDHEN and SYDVKM. This CDR3 region has 13 residues. The CDR3: CASSFKDQETQYF. The CDR3 DNA reads as TGTGCCAGCAGTTTTAAGGATCAAGAGACCCAGTACTTC.

The V gene is TRBV20-1, the J gene TRBJ1-5; 9 bases match TRBD1. With 6 bases clipped from V and 2 bases from J, the junction kept 11 bases outside the gene matches. The CDR3 extends over 16 amino acids. Germline-derived CDR1 and CDR2 are DFQATT and SNEGSKA (reference sequence). CDR3 sequence reads: CSAYEGQGVGNQPQHF. DNA of the CDR3: TGCAGTGCCTACGAGGGACAGGGTGTGGGCAATCAGCCCCAGCATTTT.

The chain combines TRBV27 with TRBJ1-4, with 9 bases that match TRBD1. Per germline, CDR1 MNHEY and CDR2 SMNVEV (reference sequence). CDR3 size: 16 residues. V lost 3 bases to trimming and J lost 1 base; unmatched junction nucleotides: 3. The chain's CDR3 is CASSLGQGLTNEKLFF. In DNA, the CDR3 is TGTGCCAGCAGTTTGGGACAGGGCCTAACTAATGAAAAACTGTTTTTT. Based on the CDR3 plus reference TRBV27 and TRBJ1-4, the full variable domain is EAQVTQNPRYLITVTGKKLTVTCSQNMNHEYMSWYRQDPGLGLRQIYYSMNVEVTDKGDVPEGYKVSRKEKRNFPLILESPSPNQTSLYFCASSLGQGLTNEKLFFGSGTQLSVL.

This clonotype was counted between two and nine times. The chain links TRBV20-1 to TRBJ2-5; a possible D gene is TRBD2 (6 bases). This CDR3 has 13 residues. Germline CDR1 is DFQATT and CDR2 is SNEGSKA (reference sequence). V lost 6 bases and J 1 base, leaving 12 bases between the germline ends. This CDR3 reads CSARRGLQETQYF. In nucleotides, the CDR3 is TGCAGTGCCCGGAGGGGTCTCCAAGAGACCCAGTACTTC.

The sample holds a few counts of this clonotype. This chain links TRBV4-3 with TRBJ1-2; D perhaps matches TRBD1 (6 bases). Germline V lookup: CDR1 LGHNA, CDR2 YSLEER. V was shortened by 0 bases and J by 6 bases, with 14 bases between the two germline ends. This CDR3 has 15 residues. The CDR3 DNA reads as TGCGCCAGCAGCCAAGAACGGGGGGCGCGGGATGGCTACACCTTC. Encoded protein: CASSQERGARDGYTF.

This clonotype showed up just a few times. The chain is built from TRBV3-1 and TRBJ1-1, with D possibly being TRBD1 (6 bases). The CDR3 is 12 residues long. Germline V gene sequence: CDR1 LGHDT, CDR2 YNNKEL (reference sequence). V dropped 10 bases and J dropped 6 bases, with 15 bases sitting between them. This chain's CDR3 is CATKGGGPEAFF. The CDR3 DNA reads TGTGCCACAAAAGGGGGAGGGCCTGAAGCTTTCTTT.

The chain combines TRBV20-1 with TRBJ2-7; 7 nucleotides align to TRBD1. J gave up 7 bases and V 6 bases, and 6 bases lay outside the gene matches. The CDR3 is 11 amino acids. The germline V gene encodes CDR1 DFQATT and CDR2 SNEGSKA (reference sequence). CDR3 sequence (DNA): TGCAGTGCCATGACAGGGTTGGAGCAGTACTTC. Its protein product is CSAMTGLEQYF.

V gene TRBV7-2 combines with J gene TRBJ2-1, with 10 bases identical to TRBD2. Germline V gene lookup returns CDR1 SGHTA and CDR2 FQGNSA. This CDR3 spans 17 amino acids. V was clipped by 3 bases and J by 9 bases; unmatched bases: 14. CDR3 sequence: CASSLRYSGGAAGEQFF. CDR3 DNA: TGTGCCAGCAGCTTGAGATACAGCGGGGGGGCGGCCGGTGAGCAGTTCTTC.

This clonotype was counted a few times. This chain connects TRBV27 to TRBJ2-2; D may be TRBD1 (5 bases). The CDR3 is 13 amino acids. Deletions cut 7 bases from V and 1 base from J, with 7 bases between. Per the germline V gene, CDR1 is MNHEY and CDR2 is SMNVEV (reference sequence). The CDR3 protein is CASIGQNTGELFF. The CDR3 DNA follows: TGTGCCAGCATTGGACAGAACACCGGGGAGCTGTTTTTT.

There are a few counts of this clonotype. This chain joins TRBV7-2 and TRBJ2-3, with D possibly being TRBD1 (6 bases). This CDR3 comprises 16 residues. The V and J ends lost 3 bases and 2 bases respectively, with 15 bases between them. In germline, CDR1 is SGHTA, CDR2 FQGNSA. CDR3: CASSLEGGPITDTQYF. Here the CDR3 DNA reads TGTGCCAGCAGCTTGGAAGGGGGACCAATCACAGATACGCAGTATTTT.

The chain couples TRBV12-3 or TRBV12-4 to TRBJ2-3, with 11 bases aligning to TRBD1. V dropped 5 bases and J dropped 2; count of bases not matched to a gene: 6. This CDR3 is built from 16 residues. The CDR3 bases are TGTGCCAGCAGTCACGGGACAGGGGGGAACACAGATACGCAGTATTTT. Translating it yields CASSHGTGGNTDTQYF.

This chain connects TRBV4-3 to TRBJ1-4, with unresolved D. The CDR3 covers 16 residues. Trimming left V 3 bases short and J 3 bases short, with 14 bases between. Germline lookup yields CDR1 LGHNA and CDR2 YSLEER. CDR3 residues: CASSQPRGMANEKLFF. The CDR3 region has the DNA TGCGCCAGCAGCCAGCCCCGAGGGATGGCTAATGAAAAACTGTTTTTT.

This clonotype was detected only a few times. CDR3 residues: CASSLAQRVSGYTF. In DNA, the CDR3 is TGTGCCAGCAGCTTAGCTCAACGGGTTAGTGGCTACACCTTC. The chain links TRBV7-2 to TRBJ1-2, with unresolved D. Germline V gene lookup returns CDR1 SGHTA and CDR2 FQGNSA. The germline V and J ends were trimmed by 0 bases and 7 bases, with 12 bases remaining between them. This CDR3 contains 14 residues.

In this sample, this clonotype turned up a few times. The rearrangement joins TRBV5-1 to TRBJ1-1; unclear D gene. The CDR3 has 20 amino acids. Trimming removed 4 bases at V and 0 bases at J, with 28 bases between. CDR1 is SGHRS, CDR2 YFSETQ, per germline. CDR3 amino acids: CASSHGGRADYYIMNTEAFF. CDR3 bases: TGCGCCAGCAGCCACGGCGGTAGGGCAGACTACTATATAATGAACACTGAAGCTTTCTTT.

As to this clonotype: A junction boundary mismatches the germline segment, possibly from a read error. The chain employs TRBV6-5 and TRBJ2-1; tentative D call: TRBD2 (5 bases). The CDR3 has 14 amino acids. Germline V gene sequence: CDR1 MNHEY, CDR2 SVGAGI. CDR3 sequence: CASSDSGVYNEQFF. DNA of the CDR3: TGTGCCAGCAGTGACTCCGGGGTCTACAATGAGCAGTTCTTC.

Regarding this clonotype: Compared with germline, one end of the junction differs, possibly owing to a read error. This chain uses TRBV4-3 with TRBJ2-5; 12 bases align to TRBD1. Germline V gene data show CDR1 as LGHNA and CDR2 as YSLEER. The CDR3 sequence is 17 residues long. CDR3 loop: CAGSHSLTGTGGLEQYF. Written as DNA, the CDR3 is TGCGCCGGCAGCCATTCCTTGACCGGGACAGGGGGCTTAGAGCAGTACTTC.

In its sample, this clonotype was seen many times. The chain employs TRBV20-1 and TRBJ1-2; D not resolved. Trimming pared 5 bases from V and 2 bases from J, leaving 18 bases between. The germline V gene has CDR1 DFQATT and CDR2 SNEGSKA (reference sequence). CDR3 length equals 15 residues. CDR3 region: CSAHLLTEENYGYTF. CDR3 nucleotide sequence: TGCAGTGCTCACCTCCTAACGGAGGAAAACTATGGCTACACCTTC.

The genes are TRBV3-1 and TRBJ2-4, with TRBD1 matching 8 bases. With the DNA end fitting TRBJ2-7 better, the J assignment may be wrong. This CDR3 is 13 amino acids long. Germline values: CDR1 LGHDT, CDR2 YNNKEL (reference sequence). The CDR3 DNA reads TGTGCCAGCAGCCAAGGCACAGGGGGCGAGCAGTACTTC. Residues: CASSQGTGGEQYF.

V usage is TRBV2 and J usage is TRBJ2-7; D may be TRBD1 (6 bases). V lost 4 bases to trimming and J lost 3 bases, with 13 bases between them. CDR3 length equals 14 residues. Germline-derived CDR1 and CDR2 are SNHLY and FYNNEI. The CDR3 DNA is TGTGCCAGCAGTGCTAGGGGACACAGCTACGAGCAGTACTTC. Its translation: CASSARGHSYEQYF. The complete variable domain, with remaining parts taken from reference TRBV2 and TRBJ2-7, reads EPEVTQTPSHQVTQMGQEVILRCVPISNHLYFYWYRQILGQKVEFLVSFYNNEISEKSEIFDDQFSVERPDGSNFTLKIRSTKLEDSAMYFCASSARGHSYEQYFGPGTRLTVT.

Only a few counts were recorded for this clonotype. J is TRBJ2-5 and V is TRBV18; a possible D gene is TRBD1 (5 bases). V lost 3 bases and J 1 base, leaving 12 bases between the germline ends. This CDR3 region has 15 residues. Germline CDR1 and CDR2: KGHSH and LQKENI. CDR3 loop: CASSPPTTAQETQYF. In nucleotides, the CDR3 is TGTGCCAGCTCACCTCCGACGACAGCCCAAGAGACCCAGTACTTC. Variable domain in full (rest from reference TRBV18 and TRBJ2-5): NAGVMQNPRHLVRRRGQEARLRCSPMKGHSHVYWYRQLPEEGLKFMVYLQKENIIDESGMPKERFSAEFPKEGPSILRIQQVVRGDSAAYFCASSPPTTAQETQYFGPGTRLLVL.

CDR3 DNA: TGTGCCAGCAGTTACTCGCAGGGCCCTGAAGCTTTCTTT. Its translation is CASSYSQGPEAFF. J is TRBJ1-1 and V is TRBV6-5; a weak D match, TRBD1 (5 bases). The V gene lost 0 bases and the J gene lost 6 bases, with 8 bases spanning the gap. Germline CDR1 reads MNHEY; CDR2 reads SVGAGI. The CDR3 runs to 13 residues.

The CDR3 bases are TGCGCCAGCAGCTTGGACCCGCTAGCAGCGGGTGGAGAGACCCAGTACTTC. This codes for CASSLDPLAAGGETQYF. The chain recombines TRBV5-1 with TRBJ2-7; TRBD2 might be the D (6 bases). The end of the DNA is better explained by TRBJ2-5, so the J call may be wrong. This CDR3 has 17 residues. In germline, CDR1 is SGHRS, CDR2 YFSETQ.

This clonotype was found a few times. The chain couples TRBV20-1 to TRBJ2-1; 11 nucleotides align to TRBD2. Unmatched junction bases numbered 5, after V lost 6 bases and J lost 4 bases. The CDR3 spans 14 residues. CDR1 and CDR2 from the germline V gene are DFQATT and SNEGSKA (reference sequence). The CDR3 sequence: CSASSGGVYNEQFF. The CDR3 nucleotides read TGCAGTGCCAGTAGCGGGGGGGTATACAATGAGCAGTTCTTC.